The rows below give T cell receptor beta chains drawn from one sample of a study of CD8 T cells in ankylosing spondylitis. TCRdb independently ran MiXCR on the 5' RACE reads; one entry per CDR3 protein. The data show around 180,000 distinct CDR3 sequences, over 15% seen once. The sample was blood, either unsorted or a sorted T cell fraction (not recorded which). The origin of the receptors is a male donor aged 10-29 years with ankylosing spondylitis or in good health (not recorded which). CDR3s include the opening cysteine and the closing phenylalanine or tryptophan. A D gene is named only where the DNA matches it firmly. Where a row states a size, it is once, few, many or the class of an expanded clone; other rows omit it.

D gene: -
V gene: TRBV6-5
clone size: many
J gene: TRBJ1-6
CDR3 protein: CASRLLKPLHF
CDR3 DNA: TGTGCCAGCAGACTACTCAAGCCCCTCCACTTT

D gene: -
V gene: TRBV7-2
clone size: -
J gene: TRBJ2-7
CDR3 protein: CASSFDLFFYEQYF
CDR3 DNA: TGTGCCAGCAGCTTTGACCTCTTCTTCTACGAGCAGTACTTC

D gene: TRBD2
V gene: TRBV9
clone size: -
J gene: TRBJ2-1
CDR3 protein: CASSVESSGRNEQFF
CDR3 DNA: TGTGCCAGCAGCGTAGAGTCTAGCGGGAGGAATGAGCAGTTCTTC

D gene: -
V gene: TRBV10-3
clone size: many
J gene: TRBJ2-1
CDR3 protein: CAISETTSSYNEQFF
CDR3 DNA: TGTGCCATCAGTGAAACTACCTCCTCCTACAATGAGCAGTTCTTC

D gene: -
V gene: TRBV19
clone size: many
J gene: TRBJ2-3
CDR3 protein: CASSFRPRSDTQYF
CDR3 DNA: TGTGCCAGTAGTTTCAGGCCACGTTCGGATACGCAGTATTTT

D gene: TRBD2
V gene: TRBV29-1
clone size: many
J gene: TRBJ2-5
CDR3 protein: CSVQRTSGVQETQYF
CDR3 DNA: TGCAGCGTCCAGCGGACTAGCGGAGTCCAAGAGACCCAGTACTTC

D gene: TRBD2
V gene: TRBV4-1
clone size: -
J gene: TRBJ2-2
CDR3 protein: CASSPRPGGPNTGELFF
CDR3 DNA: TGCGCCAGCAGCCCAAGGCCGGGAGGACCGAACACCGGGGAGCTGTTTTTT

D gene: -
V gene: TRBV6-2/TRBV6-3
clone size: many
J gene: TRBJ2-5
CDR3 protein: CASSPLPFSGKETQYF
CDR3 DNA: TGTGCCAGCAGTCCATTACCTTTCAGCGGAAAAGAGACCCAGTACTTC

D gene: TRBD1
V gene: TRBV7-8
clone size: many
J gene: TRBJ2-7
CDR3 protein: CASSAPTQGPEQYF
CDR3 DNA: TGTGCCAGCAGCGCGCCCACACAGGGGCCCGAGCAGTACTTC

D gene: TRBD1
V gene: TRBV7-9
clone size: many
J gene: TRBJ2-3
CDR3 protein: CASSSPTTTGLDTQYF
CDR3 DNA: TGTGCCAGCAGCTCCCCAACAACGACAGGGTTGGATACGCAGTATTTT